Sequencing of this T cell receptor beta chain was carried out in a study of cytomegalovirus exposure and HLA in healthy donors. The study, taken as a whole, reports: The majority of CMV-associated TCR beta chains were reported as apparently HLA-restricted in a later analysis. It was reported that TCR beta sequences correctly inferred the HLA-A and HLA-B alleles for most subjects. Confirmation in vitro established that a few CMV-associated chains were specific for CMV antigens. Cytomegalovirus-associated TCR beta chains were listed, numbering roughly 150.

Both 60 Vbeta primers and 13 Jbeta primers went into the PCR. Produced via immunoSEQ multiplex PCR; TCRdb's table is partial and in-frame only. The profile shows about 75,000 clones, approximately 80% of them singletons. With respect to this clone: Its matching antigen is unknown.

Sequenced material: PBMCs. This sequence originates from a man between 65 and 85 years old in good health and CMV-seropositive.

DNA for the CDR3: TGTGCCAGCAGCTTAGGCGGTTTGGCGGGGGCGAGCACCGGGGAGCTGTTTTTT. Its protein product is CASSLGGLAGASTGELFF. The V gene is TRBV7-2, the J gene TRBJ2-2, with a possible D match to TRBD2 (7 bases). The V gene lost 1 base and the J gene lost 4 bases, with 19 bases spanning the gap. Germline V gives CDR1 SGHTA, CDR2 FQGNSA. This CDR3 has 18 residues.